The clone carrying this T cell receptor beta chain was seen just once. Sample time point: blood 4 weeks post-SBRT, at nephrectomy. Treatment specified: 15 Gy SBRT to primary tumor, nephrectomy 4 weeks later. The junction had 6 bases not matched to a gene; V was cut back by 1 base and J by 6 bases. Germline assignment: CDR1 MGHRA and CDR2 YSYEKL. The CDR3 sequence is 15 residues long. Sequencing used immunoSEQ multiplex PCR; TCRdb keeps in-frame clones, though not all of them. The data hold around 29,000 clones, with about 84% observed a single time. These data come from a study of radiation and T cells in renal cell carcinoma.

The sequence was obtained from a man aged 55 to 70 with renal cell carcinoma. Material: blood, obtained from a patient whose treatment included radiotherapy and nephrectomy. The J gene is TRBJ2-7, the V gene TRBV4-1; 10 nucleotides align to TRBD1. The CDR3 DNA is TGCGCCAGCAGCCAAGTTCGGACAGGGGGAGGCGAGCAGTACTTC. Its translation: CASSQVRTGGGEQYF.